The 9 T cell receptor beta chains below were found in one sample sequenced in a study of blood T cell repertoires in COVID-19. Here immunoSEQ multiplex PCR was the method, and the copy in TCRdb shows in-frame clones only, minus some. This table holds 87,000 or so clones, about 85% found once. Sequences were obtained from peripheral blood. Source of these receptors: a woman older than 75 with COVID-19, enrolled during active disease.

This clone was found once. This chain uses TRBV18 with TRBJ1-2; 8 nucleotides agree with TRBD1. This CDR3 region has 16 residues. Germline assignment: CDR1 KGHSH and CDR2 LQKENI. Trimming removed 4 bases from V and 5 bases from J; junction bases left unmatched: 12. The CDR3 DNA reads as TGTGCCAGCTCACTTTACACCGGGACAGGCGATTATGGCTACACCTTC. Protein sequence: CASSLYTGTGDYGYTF.

This clone was recorded once. This chain links TRBV11-2 with TRBJ2-7; no clear D gene. Trimming removed 0 bases at V and 4 bases at J, with 13 bases between. The CDR3 runs 15 residues. The V gene's germline CDR1 is SGHAT and CDR2 FQNNGV. This chain's CDR3 is CASSLEVALNYEQYF. CDR3 coding DNA: TGTGCCAGCAGCTTAGAGGTTGCGCTTAATTACGAGCAGTACTTC.

The V gene is TRBV5-1, the J gene TRBJ2-3, with 7 positions matching TRBD2. The CDR3 is 16 residues long. Trimming at V came to 5 bases and at J to 6 bases, leaving 15 bases not matched to a gene. Germline V gene data show CDR1 as SGHRS and CDR2 as YFSETQ. The CDR3 nucleotides are TGCGCCAGCAGGCTGGTGGTGGGAGGGCAATACGATACGCAGTATTTT. It specifies CASRLVVGGQYDTQYF.

The chain uses TRBV29-1 and TRBJ2-7; D is possibly TRBD1 (5 bases). Germline V gene data show CDR1 as SQVTM and CDR2 as ANQGSEA. The V end lost 3 bases, the J end lost 7 bases, and 16 bases lay between the germline ends. The CDR3 has 13 residues. The CDR3 DNA is TGCAGCGTTGACCAGGGCCTCTCTAGGGAGCAGTACTTC. It yields the protein CSVDQGLSREQYF.

The gene calls are TRBV6-2 or TRBV6-3 and TRBJ2-1, with unresolved D. The CDR3 consists of 12 residues. CDR1 is MNHEY and CDR2 is SVGEGT in the germline V gene. Trimming cost V 2 bases and J 4 bases, with 3 bases left between them. CDR3 sequence: CASSYTYNEQFF. The CDR3 bases are TGTGCCAGCAGTTACACATACAATGAGCAGTTCTTC.

The sample holds one count of this clone. The V call is TRBV5-1, the J call TRBJ2-5; a possible D gene is TRBD1 (7 bases). Deletions cut 1 base from V and 3 bases from J, with 16 bases between. CDR1 is SGHRS and CDR2 is YFSETQ in the germline V gene. The CDR3 spans 16 residues. The DNA for the CDR3 is TGCGCCAGCAGCTTGATGGGGGGACAGAGAGAAGAGACCCAGTACTTC. It codes for CASSLMGGQREETQYF. The full variable domain, with the rest looked up from reference TRBV5-1 and TRBJ2-5, is KAGVTQTPRYLIKTRGQQVTLSCSPISGHRSVSWYQQTPGQGLQFLFEYFSETQRNKGNFPGRFSGRQFSNSRSEMNVSTLELGDSALYLCASSLMGGQREETQYFGPGTRLLVL.

V gene TRBV3-1 (or the pseudogene TRBV3-2) combines with J gene TRBJ1-2; D not resolved. V lost 4 bases and J lost 1, with 4 bases in between. CDR1 is LGHDT, CDR2 YNNKEL, per germline (reference sequence). The CDR3 is 12 amino acids. Here the CDR3 reads CASSPYNYGYTF. The CDR3 DNA follows: TGTGCCAGCAGCCCGTATAACTATGGCTACACCTTC.

The chain links TRBV19 to TRBJ1-6; a possible D gene is TRBD1 (6 bases). Between the trimmed V and J ends, which lost 6 bases and 10 bases, there was a span of 16 bases. Germline assignment: CDR1 LNHDA and CDR2 SQIVND (reference sequence). This CDR3 contains 14 residues. The DNA for the CDR3 is TGTGCCAGTAGGTGGCAGGGAAGGGGGTCACCCCTCCACTTT. This gives the protein CASRWQGRGSPLHF.

This chain connects TRBV9 to TRBJ1-1; TRBD1 is a possible D gene (5 bases). CDR3 length: 14 residues. The V gene lost 1 base and the J gene lost 7 bases, with 14 bases spanning the gap. Germline lookup yields CDR1 SGDLS and CDR2 YYNGEE. The CDR3 is CASSVRGGVSEAFF. CDR3 DNA: TGTGCCAGCAGCGTAAGGGGAGGGGTCAGTGAAGCTTTCTTT.